This TCR beta chain was documented in a study of CD8 T cells in Susac syndrome (dated by TCRdb to the late 2010s). Turning to the overall study: Whether CD8+ T cell activation and differentiation in Susac syndrome was antigen driven was tested using repertoire sequencing. Here is what the overall study found, with its caveats: The number of individuals in the TCR sequencing and HLA analysis was recognized as being relatively small.

Peripheral blood CD8+ and CD4+ T cells from healthy donors, Susac syndrome patients and multiple sclerosis patients were profiled using high-throughput TCR beta sequencing. Multiple sclerosis controls were treatment-naive patients with stable or active relapsing-remitting disease fulfilling revised McDonald criteria. Bulk CD8+ and CD4+ T cells were purified by magnetic negative isolation, whereas CD8+ TEMRA cells were enriched by FACS. Blood was drawn into EDTA tubes, processed within 24 hours, and PBMCs were isolated by density gradient centrifugation. PBMCs intended for TCR sequencing were cryopreserved in liquid nitrogen and thawed later in a water bath at 37 degrees C. The sorted or isolated CD4+, CD8+ and CD8+ TEMRA cells had a purity of 90% or higher. Worth noting for this clonotype: It has no known antigen specificity. Base qualities are not recorded, but no much larger clone differs from it by a single base.

From the cysteine up to the phenylalanine, the CDR3 has a length of 14 residues. Left in the record is the CDR3 DNA by itself, 42 bases read in frame from the first base. V gives up 6 bases and J gives up 3 bases, and the segment between their germline ends measures 12 bases. RNA was extracted using the RNeasy kit, and roughly 0.5 to 1 microgram was reverse transcribed with random hexamers. TCR beta CDR3 regions were amplified with the immunoSEQ multiplex PCR assay covering 54 Vbeta and 13 Jbeta segments. To correct PCR amplification bias, a synthetic template baseline was used for both primer optimization and computational correction. As for how the authors treated the data: Reads were annotated to V, D and J genes per IMGT and analyzed with immunoSEQ Analyzer, keeping only productive sequences. Clonality was computed as one minus Shannon entropy normalized by log2 of the number of productive unique sequences. Public and private clones were assessed among the 100 most prevalent clones of each patient and control. Susac-specific clones were defined as absent from healthy and MS cohorts, some 1,000 published viral clones and other ImmuneACCESS disease sequences. TCRdb's own reprocessing of the public reads used fastp at Q25 and MiXCR and kept productive beta chains. Rows merge per CDR3 protein into single entries with the most common DNA and genes. These V and J calls are TCRdb output, not the study's own analysis. Recorded for this sample are about 71,000 distinct CDR3 sequences; 96% of them occurred a single time. The ten largest clonotypes hold 0.11% of the sample.

This clonotype was obtained from a human donor with multiple sclerosis. The chain was built from TRBV12-3 or TRBV12-4 and TRBJ1-5, with TRBD1 tentatively as D gene (5 bases match). The sequenced sample consisted of CD4+ T cells from PBMCs. The nucleotide sequence reads TGTGCCAGCAGCCGCGGGGGGACCAATCAGCCCCAGCATTTT. Translated, it reads CASSRGGTNQPQHF.